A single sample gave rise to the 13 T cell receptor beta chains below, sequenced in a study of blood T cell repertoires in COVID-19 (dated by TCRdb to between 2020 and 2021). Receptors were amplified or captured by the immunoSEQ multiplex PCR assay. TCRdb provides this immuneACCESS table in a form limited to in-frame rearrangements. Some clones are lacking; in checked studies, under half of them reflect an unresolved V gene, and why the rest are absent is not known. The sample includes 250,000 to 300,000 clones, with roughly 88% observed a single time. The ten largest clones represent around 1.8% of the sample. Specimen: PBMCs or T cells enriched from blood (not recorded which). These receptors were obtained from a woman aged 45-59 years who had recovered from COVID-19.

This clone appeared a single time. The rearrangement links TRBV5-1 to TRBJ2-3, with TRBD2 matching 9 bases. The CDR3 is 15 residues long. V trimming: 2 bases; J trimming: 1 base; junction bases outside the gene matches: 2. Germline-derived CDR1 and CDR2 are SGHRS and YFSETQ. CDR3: CASSLAGGRTDTQYF. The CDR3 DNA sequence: TGCGCCAGCAGCTTAGCGGGAGGCCGCACAGATACGCAGTATTTT.

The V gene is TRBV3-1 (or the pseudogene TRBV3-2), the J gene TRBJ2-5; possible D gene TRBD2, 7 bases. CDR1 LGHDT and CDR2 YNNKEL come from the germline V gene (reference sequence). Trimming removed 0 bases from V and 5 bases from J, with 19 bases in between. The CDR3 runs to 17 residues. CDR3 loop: CASSQDLGGWGGETQYF. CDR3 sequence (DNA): TGTGCCAGCAGCCAAGATCTCGGGGGCTGGGGAGGGGAGACCCAGTACTTC.

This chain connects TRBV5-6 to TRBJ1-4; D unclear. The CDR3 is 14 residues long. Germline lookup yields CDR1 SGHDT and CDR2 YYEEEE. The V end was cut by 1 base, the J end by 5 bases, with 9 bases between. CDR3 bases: TGTGCCAGCAGCTTGTACAGTCCAAATGAAAAACTGTTTTTT. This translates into CASSLYSPNEKLFF. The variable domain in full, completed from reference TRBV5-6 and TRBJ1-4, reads DAGVTQSPTHLIKTRGQQVTLRCSPKSGHDTVSWYQQALGQGPQFIFQYYEEEERQRGNFPDRFSGHQFPNYSSELNVNALLLGDSALYLCASSLYSPNEKLFFGSGTQLSVL.

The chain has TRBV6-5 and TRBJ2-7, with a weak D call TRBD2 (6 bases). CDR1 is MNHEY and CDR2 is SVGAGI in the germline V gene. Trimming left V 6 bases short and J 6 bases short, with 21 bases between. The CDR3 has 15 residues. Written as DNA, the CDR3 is TGTGCCAGCAGACGACAGACGGGACTCCCCTCCGAGCAGTACTTC. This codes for CASRRQTGLPSEQYF.

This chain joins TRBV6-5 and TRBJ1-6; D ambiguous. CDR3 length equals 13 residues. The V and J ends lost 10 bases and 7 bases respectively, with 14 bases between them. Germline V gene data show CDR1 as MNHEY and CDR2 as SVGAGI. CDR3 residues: CATLGRNNSPLHF. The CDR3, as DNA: TGTGCCACCCTAGGAAGAAACAATTCACCCCTCCACTTT.

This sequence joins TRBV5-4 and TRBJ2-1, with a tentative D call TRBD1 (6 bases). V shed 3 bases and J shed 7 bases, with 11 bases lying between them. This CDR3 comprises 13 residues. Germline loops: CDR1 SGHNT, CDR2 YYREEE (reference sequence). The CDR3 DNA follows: TGTGCCAGCAGCTCCCAAGGGGGTAATGAGCAGTTCTTC. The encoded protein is CASSSQGGNEQFF.

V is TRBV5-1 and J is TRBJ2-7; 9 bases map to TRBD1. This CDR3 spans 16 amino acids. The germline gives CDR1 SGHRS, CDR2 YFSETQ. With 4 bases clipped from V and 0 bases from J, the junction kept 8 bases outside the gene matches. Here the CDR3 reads CASSLGTGQGSYEQYF. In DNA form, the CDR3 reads TGCGCCAGCAGCCTGGGGACAGGGCAAGGCTCCTACGAGCAGTACTTC.

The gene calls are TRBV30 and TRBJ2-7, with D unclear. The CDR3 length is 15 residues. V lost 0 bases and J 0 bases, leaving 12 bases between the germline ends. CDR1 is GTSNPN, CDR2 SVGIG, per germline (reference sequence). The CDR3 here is CAWSVLTPTSYEQYF. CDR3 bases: TGTGCCTGGAGTGTACTAACTCCCACCTCCTACGAGCAGTACTTC.

Here the CDR3 reads CAWIGAGGPDTGELFF. The CDR3 region has the DNA TGTGCCTGGATAGGCGCGGGAGGGCCTGACACCGGGGAGCTGTTTTTT. The chain recombines TRBV30 with TRBJ2-2, with 9 bases matching TRBD2. CDR1 and CDR2 from the germline V gene are GTSNPN and SVGIG (reference sequence). V lost 4 bases and J lost 3; bases outside the gene matches: 9. This CDR3 has 16 amino acids.

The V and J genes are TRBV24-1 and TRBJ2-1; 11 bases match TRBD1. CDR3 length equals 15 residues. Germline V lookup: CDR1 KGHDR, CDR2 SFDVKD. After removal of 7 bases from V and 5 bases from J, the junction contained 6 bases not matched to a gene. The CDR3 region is CATSGGQGVHNEQFF. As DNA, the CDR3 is TGTGCCACCAGCGGGGGACAGGGGGTTCACAATGAGCAGTTCTTC.

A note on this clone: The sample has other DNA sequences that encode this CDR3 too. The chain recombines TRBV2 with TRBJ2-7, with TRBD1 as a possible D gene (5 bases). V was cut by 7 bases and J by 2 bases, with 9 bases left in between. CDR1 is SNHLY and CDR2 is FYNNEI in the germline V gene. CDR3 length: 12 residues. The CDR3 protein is CASTTGAYEQYF. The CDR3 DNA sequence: TGTGCCAGCACTACAGGAGCCTACGAGCAGTACTTC. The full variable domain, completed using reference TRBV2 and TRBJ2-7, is EPEVTQTPSHQVTQMGQEVILRCVPISNHLYFYWYRQILGQKVEFLVSFYNNEISEKSEIFDDQFSVERPDGSNFTLKIRSTKLEDSAMYFCASTTGAYEQYFGPGTRLTVT.

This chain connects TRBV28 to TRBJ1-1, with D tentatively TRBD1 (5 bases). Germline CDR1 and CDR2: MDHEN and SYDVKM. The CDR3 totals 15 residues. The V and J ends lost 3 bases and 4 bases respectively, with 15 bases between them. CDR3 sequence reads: CASSLLAGRGTEAFF. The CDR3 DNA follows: TGTGCCAGCAGTTTGTTAGCGGGTAGGGGCACTGAAGCTTTCTTT.

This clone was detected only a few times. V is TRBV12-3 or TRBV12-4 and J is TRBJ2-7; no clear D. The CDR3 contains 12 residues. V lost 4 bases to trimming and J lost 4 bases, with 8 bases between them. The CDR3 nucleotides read TGTGCCAGCAGTTCCCTCCGTTACGAGCAGTACTTC. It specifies CASSSLRYEQYF.